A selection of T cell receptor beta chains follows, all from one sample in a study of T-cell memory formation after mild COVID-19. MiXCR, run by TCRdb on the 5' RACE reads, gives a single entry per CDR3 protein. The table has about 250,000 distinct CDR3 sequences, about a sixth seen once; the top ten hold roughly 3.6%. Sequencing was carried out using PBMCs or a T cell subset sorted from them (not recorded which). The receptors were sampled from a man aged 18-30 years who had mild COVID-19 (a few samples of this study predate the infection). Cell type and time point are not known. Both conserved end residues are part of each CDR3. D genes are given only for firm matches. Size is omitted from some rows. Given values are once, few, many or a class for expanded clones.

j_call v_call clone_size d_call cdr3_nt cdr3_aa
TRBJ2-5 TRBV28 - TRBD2 TGTGCCAGCAGTTTACTGGGCACGGGGGGGGAGACCCAGTACTTC CASSLLGTGGETQYF
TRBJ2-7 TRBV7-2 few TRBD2 TGTGCCAGCAGCACCCGGGGAAGCGGGGGACTAACCTACGAGCAGTACTTC CASSTRGSGGLTYEQYF
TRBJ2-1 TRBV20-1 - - TGCAGTGCTCGTGAGCGGCGAGGTACAAATGAGCAGTTCTTC CSARERRGTNEQFF
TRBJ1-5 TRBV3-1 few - TGTGCCAGCAGCCCAGCCAGGGATCAGCCCCAGCATTTT CASSPARDQPQHF
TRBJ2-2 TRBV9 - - TGTGCCAGCAGCGTTTCCGGGTTGATGACCGGGGAGCTGTTTTTT CASSVSGLMTGELFF
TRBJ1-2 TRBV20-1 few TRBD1 TGCAGTGCTAGTTTCGGACAGGGGGCAGGTGGCTACACCTTC CSASFGQGAGGYTF
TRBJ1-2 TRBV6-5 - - TGTGCCAGCAGTTACTCCCTGGACTATGGCTACACCTTC CASSYSLDYGYTF
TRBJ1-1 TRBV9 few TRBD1 TGTGCCAGCAGCGGGGGACAGCCCATGAACACTGAAGCTTTCTTT CASSGGQPMNTEAFF
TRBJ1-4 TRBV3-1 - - TGTGCCAGCAGTTTACGCCCCGGACCTGAAAAACTGTTTTTT CASSLRPGPEKLFF
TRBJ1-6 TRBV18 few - TGTGCCAGCTCACCACCGGGACGGTTAAATTCACCCCTCCACTTT CASSPPGRLNSPLHF
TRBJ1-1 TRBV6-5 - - TGTGCCAGCAGTTACTCAGCTTCGGGGGCTGGCACTGAAGCTTTCTTT CASSYSASGAGTEAFF
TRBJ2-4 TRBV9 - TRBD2 TGTGACAGCAGCCCGACTAGCGGGGGGTCCCTCGTAGCCAAAAACATTCAGTACTTC CDSSPTSGGSLVAKNIQYF
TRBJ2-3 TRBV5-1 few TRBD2 TGCGCCAGCAGGCCGGGACTAGCGGGTTCTAGCACAGATACGCAGTATTTT CASRPGLAGSSTDTQYF
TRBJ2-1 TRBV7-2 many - TGTGCCAGCAGCCCCCCGGGGGCGGGCTATGAGCAGTTCTTC CASSPPGAGYEQFF
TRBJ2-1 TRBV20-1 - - TGCAGTGCTAGAGATCTAACAGGCCTTGTTGACCTCAATGAGCAGTTCTTC CSARDLTGLVDLNEQFF
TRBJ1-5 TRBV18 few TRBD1 TGTGCCAGCTCACCTCCGGGACAGAGCAATCAGCCCCAGCATTTT CASSPPGQSNQPQHF
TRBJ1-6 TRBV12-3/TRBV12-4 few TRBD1 TGTGCCAGCAGACTAGACAGGGCAGTATCACCCCTCCACTTT CASRLDRAVSPLHF
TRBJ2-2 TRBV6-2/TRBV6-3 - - TGTGCCAGCAGTTACTCAACAGGGTCCCGGGGATCCGGGGAGCTGTTTTTT CASSYSTGSRGSGELFF
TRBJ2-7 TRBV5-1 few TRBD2 TGCGCCAGCAGCTTGGTTGCCAGCGGGGCTGGTCAGTACTTC CASSLVASGAGQYF
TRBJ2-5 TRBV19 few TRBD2 TGTGCCAGTAGTATAGATCCGGGAGGGAAAGAGACCCAGTACTTC CASSIDPGGKETQYF
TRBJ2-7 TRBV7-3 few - TGTGCCAGCAGCTTAAGCCCGGGGTCCTACGAGCAGTACTTC CASSLSPGSYEQYF
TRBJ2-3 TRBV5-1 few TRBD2 TGCGCCAGCAGCTTCCGACTAGCGGGGGGGCCGTCGGATACGCAGTATTTT CASSFRLAGGPSDTQYF
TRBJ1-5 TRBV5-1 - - TGCGCCAGCTCCTTTGGGGGAGAAGGCCAGCCCCAGCATTTT CASSFGGEGQPQHF
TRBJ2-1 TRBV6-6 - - TGTGCCAGCAGTTCCGGGACGACAGGACGGGAGCAGTTCTTC CASSSGTTGREQFF
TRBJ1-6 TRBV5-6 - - TGTGCCAGCAGCGGTGCCGGGATCGACCCTAGGGCCCTCCACTTT CASSGAGIDPRALHF
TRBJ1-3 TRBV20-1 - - TGCAGTGCTAGACCTTCGGGAAGTGGAAACACCATATATTTT CSARPSGSGNTIYF
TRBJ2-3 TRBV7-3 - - TGTGCCAGCAGCGACGCAGATACGCAGTATTTT CASSDADTQYF
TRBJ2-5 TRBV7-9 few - TGTGCCAGCAGCCGACGCCCGACGCCGACAGTCTTCAGGTCGGAGACCCAGTACTTC CASSRRPTPTVFRSETQYF
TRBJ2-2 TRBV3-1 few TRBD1 TGTGCCAGCAGCCTCCACAGGGGGCTGTACACCGGGGAGCTGTTTTTT CASSLHRGLYTGELFF
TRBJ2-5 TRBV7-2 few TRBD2 TGTGCCAGCAGCTACCCTAGCGGGGGGGGTCGAGAGACCCAGTACTTC CASSYPSGGGRETQYF
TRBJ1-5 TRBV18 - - TGTGCCAGCTCACCTAAAGTTGGGGCCGGGCAGCCCCAGCATTTT CASSPKVGAGQPQHF
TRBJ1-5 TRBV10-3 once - TGTGCCATCAGTGGATTACAGGATCAGCCCCAGCATTTT CAISGLQDQPQHF
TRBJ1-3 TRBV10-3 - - TGTGCCATCGGTGGAAACACCATATATTTT CAIGGNTIYF
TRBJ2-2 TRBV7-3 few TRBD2 TGTGCCAGCAGCTCCCCTGCGGGGGGGCGTGGCACCGGGGAGCTGTTTTTT CASSSPAGGRGTGELFF
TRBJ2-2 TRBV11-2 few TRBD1 TGTGCCAGCAGCTTTTCCATATACAGGGGGCGCGTGTACACCGGGGAGCTGTTTTTT CASSFSIYRGRVYTGELFF
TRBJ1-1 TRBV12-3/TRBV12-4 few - TGTGCCAGCAGTTTAGCGGTCGGTTTCACTGAAGCTTTCTTT CASSLAVGFTEAFF
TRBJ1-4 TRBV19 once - TGTGCCAGTAGGAAAAGAGGGGGACCCTCCATCCTGTTTTTT CASRKRGGPSILFF
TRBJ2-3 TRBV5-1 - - TGCGCCAGCAGCTTCCGGGGAGACGCAGATACGCAGTATTTT CASSFRGDADTQYF
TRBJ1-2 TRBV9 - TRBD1 TGTGCCAGCAGCCTTAAGGGACAGCTAGATGGCTATGGCTACACCTTC CASSLKGQLDGYGYTF
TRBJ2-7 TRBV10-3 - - TGTGCCATCAAGGGAGGGGGTAGGGGGTACGAGCAGTACTTC CAIKGGGRGYEQYF
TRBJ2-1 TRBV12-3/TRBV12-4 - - TGTGCCAGCAGTTTGGCGAAGAATGAGCAGTTCTTC CASSLAKNEQFF
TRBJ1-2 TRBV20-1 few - TGCAGTGCTCCCGGACGGAGCTATGGCTACACCTTC CSAPGRSYGYTF
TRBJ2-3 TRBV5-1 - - TGCGCCAGCAGCTTGTCAGGGTCCACAGATACGCAGTATTTT CASSLSGSTDTQYF
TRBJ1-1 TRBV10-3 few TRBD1 TGTGCCATCAGCCGAACAGGGGACACTGAAGCTTTCTTT CAISRTGDTEAFF
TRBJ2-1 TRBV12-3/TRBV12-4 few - TGTGCCAGCAGCTCCCGGCGCAGAAGCTACAATGAGCAGTTCTTC CASSSRRRSYNEQFF
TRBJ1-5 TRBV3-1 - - TGTGCCAGCAGCCAAGAACGTCAGCCCCAGCATTTT CASSQERQPQHF
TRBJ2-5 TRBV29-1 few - TGCAGCGTTGGTCAGAAAGAGACCCAGTACTTC CSVGQKETQYF
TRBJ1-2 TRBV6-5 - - TGTGCCAGCAGTTTGGAAGGTCGGGGGGCCGGCTACACCTTC CASSLEGRGAGYTF
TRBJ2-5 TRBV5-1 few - TGCGCCAGCAGCTTGAGTTCTGTCCAAGAGACCCAGTACTTC CASSLSSVQETQYF
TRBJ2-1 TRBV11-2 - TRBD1 TGTGCCAGCAGCCACCTAACACAGGGGCATGAGCAGTTCTTC CASSHLTQGHEQFF
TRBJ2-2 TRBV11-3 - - TGTGCCAGCAGCTTCAGGGGAGGGGAGCTGTTTTTT CASSFRGGELFF
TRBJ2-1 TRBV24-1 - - TGTGCCACCAGTGATTTAGGGGCAGGCGAGTACAATGAGCAGTTCTTC CATSDLGAGEYNEQFF
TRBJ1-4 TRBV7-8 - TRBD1 TGTGCCAGCAGCCCAGGGGGGCTAGGAGAAAAACTGTTTTTT CASSPGGLGEKLFF
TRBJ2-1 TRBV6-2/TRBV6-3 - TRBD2 TGTGCCAGCAGTTATGGCGGGGGGGCCTACAATGAGCAGTTCTTC CASSYGGGAYNEQFF
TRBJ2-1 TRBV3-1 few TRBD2 TGTGCCAGCAGCTACCTGACTAGCGGGGGGACCTACAATGAGCAGTTCTTC CASSYLTSGGTYNEQFF
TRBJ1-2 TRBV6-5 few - TGTGCCAGCAGTTACACGGGACTTCCGTATGGCTACACCTTC CASSYTGLPYGYTF
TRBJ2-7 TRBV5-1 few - TGCGCCAGCAGCCAACCCCAGGGAAACGAGCAGTACTTC CASSQPQGNEQYF
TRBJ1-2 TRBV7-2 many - TGTGCCAGCAGTTCGGGGACACGAAACTATGGCTACACCTTC CASSSGTRNYGYTF
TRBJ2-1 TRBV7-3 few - TGTGCCAGCAGCTCCGTAGAAGGAGACAATGAGCAGTTCTTC CASSSVEGDNEQFF